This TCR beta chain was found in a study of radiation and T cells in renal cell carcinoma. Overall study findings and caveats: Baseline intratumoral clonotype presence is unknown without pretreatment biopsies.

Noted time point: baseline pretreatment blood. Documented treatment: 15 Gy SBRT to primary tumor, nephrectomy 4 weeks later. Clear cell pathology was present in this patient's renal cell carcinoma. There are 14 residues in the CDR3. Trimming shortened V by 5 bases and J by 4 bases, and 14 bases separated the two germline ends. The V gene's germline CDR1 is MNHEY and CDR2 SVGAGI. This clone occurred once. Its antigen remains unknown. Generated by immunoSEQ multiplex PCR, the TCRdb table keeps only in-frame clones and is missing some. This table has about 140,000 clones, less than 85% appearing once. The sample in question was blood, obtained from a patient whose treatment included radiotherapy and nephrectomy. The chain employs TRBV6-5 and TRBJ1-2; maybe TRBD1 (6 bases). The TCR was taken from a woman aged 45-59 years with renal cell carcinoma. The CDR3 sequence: CASSLGGAGYGYTF. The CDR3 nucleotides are TGTGCCAGCAGTCTCGGGGGCGCTGGCTATGGCTACACCTTC.